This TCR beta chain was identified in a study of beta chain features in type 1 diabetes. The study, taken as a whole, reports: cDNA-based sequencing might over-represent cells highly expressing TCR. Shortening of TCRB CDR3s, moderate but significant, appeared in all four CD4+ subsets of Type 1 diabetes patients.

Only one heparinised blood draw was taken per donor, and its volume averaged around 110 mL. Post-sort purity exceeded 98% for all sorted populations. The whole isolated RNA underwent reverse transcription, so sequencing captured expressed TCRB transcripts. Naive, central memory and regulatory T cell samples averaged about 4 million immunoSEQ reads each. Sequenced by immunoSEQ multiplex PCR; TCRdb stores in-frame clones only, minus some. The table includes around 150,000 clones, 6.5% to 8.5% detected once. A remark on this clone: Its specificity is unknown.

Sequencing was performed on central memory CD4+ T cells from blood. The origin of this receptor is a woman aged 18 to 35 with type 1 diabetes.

CDR3 sequence reads: CASSLGGRLNSGANVLTF. CDR3 nucleotide sequence: TGTGCCAGCAGCTTGGGAGGGCGGTTGAACTCTGGGGCCAACGTCCTGACTTTC. V gene TRBV5-6 combines with J gene TRBJ2-6, with a tentative D call TRBD2 (5 bases). CDR1 and CDR2 (germline): SGHDT, YYEEEE. With 0 bases removed from V and 0 bases from J, the gap between germline ends came to 13 bases. The length of the CDR3 is 18 residues.